This T cell receptor beta chain came from a study of blood T cell repertoires in COVID-19. About the research overall: Some COVID-19 samples were acute and others convalescent; all came from the United States, Italy and Spain. From T cells, B-cell-depleted T cells, or PBMCs came the material, which was cDNA or gDNA.

Patients from Seattle were sampled longitudinally, starting during active infection. Study processing details: Estimates of nucleated cell counts were drawn from the amplification of reference gene primers. Assay used: immunoSEQ multiplex PCR; TCRdb lists only in-frame clones, some missing. V and J calls and clone size follow that table, whereas D and trimming were derived from the DNA. The sample records roughly 350,000 clones, approximately 87% being singletons. V dropped 1 base and J dropped 4; count of bases not matched to a gene: 7. Germline-derived CDR1 and CDR2 are SGHTA and FQGTGA. The CDR3 totals 18 residues.

The clonotype comes from a woman aged 50 to 60 with COVID-19, enrolled during active disease. Sequencing input: peripheral blood. The V call is TRBV7-3, the J call TRBJ2-3; 14 bases match TRBD2. The CDR3 here is CASSLKVGTSGRADTQYF. The CDR3 DNA sequence: TGTGCCAGCAGCTTAAAGGTGGGGACTAGCGGGAGAGCAGATACGCAGTATTTT.